This TCR beta chain was recorded in a study of cytomegalovirus exposure and HLA in healthy donors. Study-wide results and caveats: Associated with HLA alleles at 0.05 false discovery rate in a later analysis were approximately 17,000 TCR beta sequences. Later examination showed HLA-associated TCR beta chains had greater clonal expansion than equally common others. TCR beta chain V- and J-gene trimming was linked, in a later analysis, to a missense variant in DCLRE1C.

Concerning this clone itself: Its antigen is undetermined.

PCR amplification relied on 60 Vbeta primers (plus 13 Jbeta primers). TCRdb's table, derived via immunoSEQ multiplex PCR, lists solely in-frame clones and lacks some. This sample carries 150,000 to 200,000 clones, about 78% of them seen once, and the ten largest clones take more than 2%. These donors, healthy bone marrow donors, were studied. Sequencing used PBMCs. This TCR came from a man aged 55 to 70 in good health and CMV-seronegative.

CDR3 protein: CASSPSEYTEAFF. Here the CDR3 DNA reads TGCGCCAGCAGCCCATCGGAGTACACTGAAGCTTTCTTT. V usage is TRBV5-1 and J usage is TRBJ1-1; no clear D gene. V lost 4 bases, J lost 3 bases, and 10 bases lay in between. CDR3 length: 13 residues. CDR1 is SGHRS and CDR2 is YFSETQ in the germline V gene.